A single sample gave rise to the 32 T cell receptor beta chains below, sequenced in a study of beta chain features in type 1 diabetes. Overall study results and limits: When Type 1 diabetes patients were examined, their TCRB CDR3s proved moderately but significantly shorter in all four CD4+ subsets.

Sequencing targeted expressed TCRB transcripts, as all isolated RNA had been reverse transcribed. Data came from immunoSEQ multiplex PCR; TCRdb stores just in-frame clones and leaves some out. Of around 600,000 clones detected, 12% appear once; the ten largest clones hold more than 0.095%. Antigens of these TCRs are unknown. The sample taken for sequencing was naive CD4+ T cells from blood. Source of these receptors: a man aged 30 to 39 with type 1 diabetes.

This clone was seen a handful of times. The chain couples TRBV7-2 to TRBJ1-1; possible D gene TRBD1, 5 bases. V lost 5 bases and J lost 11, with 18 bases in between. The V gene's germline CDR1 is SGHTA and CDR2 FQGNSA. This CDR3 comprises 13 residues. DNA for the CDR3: TGTGCCAGCAGCCGTCAACTGGGGGTAAATGCTTTCTTT. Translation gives CASSRQLGVNAFF.

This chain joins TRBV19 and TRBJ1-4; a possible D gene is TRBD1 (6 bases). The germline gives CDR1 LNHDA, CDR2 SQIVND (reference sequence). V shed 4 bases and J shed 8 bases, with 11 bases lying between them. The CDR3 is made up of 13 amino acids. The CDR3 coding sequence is TGTGCCAGTAGTAGCACAGGGAGGGAAAAACTGTTTTTT. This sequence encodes CASSSTGREKLFF.

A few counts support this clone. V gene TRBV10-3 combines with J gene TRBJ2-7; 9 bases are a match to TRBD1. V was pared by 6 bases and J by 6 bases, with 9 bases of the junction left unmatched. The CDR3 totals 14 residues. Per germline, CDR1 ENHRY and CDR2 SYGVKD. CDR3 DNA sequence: TGTGCCATCAGCACAGGGGGCTTTTTCGCCGAGCAGTACTTC. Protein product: CAISTGGFFAEQYF.

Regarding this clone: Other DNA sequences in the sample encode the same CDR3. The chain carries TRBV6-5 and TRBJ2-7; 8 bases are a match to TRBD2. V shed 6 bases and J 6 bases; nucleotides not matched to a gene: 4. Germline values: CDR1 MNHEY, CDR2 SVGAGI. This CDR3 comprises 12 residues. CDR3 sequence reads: CASRSTSGEQYF. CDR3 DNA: TGTGCCAGCAGATCCACTAGCGGCGAGCAGTACTTC.

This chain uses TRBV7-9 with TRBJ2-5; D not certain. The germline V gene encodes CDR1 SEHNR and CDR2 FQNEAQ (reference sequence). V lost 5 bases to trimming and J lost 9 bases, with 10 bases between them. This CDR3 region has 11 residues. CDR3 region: CASSPGGAQYF. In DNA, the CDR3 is TGTGCCAGCAGCCCGGGTGGGGCCCAGTACTTC.

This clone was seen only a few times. Written as DNA, the CDR3 is TGTGCCAGCAGGGCCAACACAGATACGCAGTATTTT. Translated: CASRANTDTQYF. The chain uses TRBV27 and TRBJ2-3; D gene uncertain. Trimming shortened V by 6 bases and J by 2 bases, and 6 bases separated the two germline ends. The CDR3 has 12 residues. Germline-derived CDR1 and CDR2 are MNHEY and SMNVEV (reference sequence).

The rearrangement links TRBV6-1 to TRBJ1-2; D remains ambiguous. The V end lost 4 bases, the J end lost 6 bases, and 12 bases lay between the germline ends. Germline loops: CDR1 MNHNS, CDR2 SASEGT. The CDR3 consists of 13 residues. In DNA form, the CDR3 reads TGTGCCAGCAGTGGGCCGGCGGGCAATGGCTACACCTTC. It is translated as CASSGPAGNGYTF.

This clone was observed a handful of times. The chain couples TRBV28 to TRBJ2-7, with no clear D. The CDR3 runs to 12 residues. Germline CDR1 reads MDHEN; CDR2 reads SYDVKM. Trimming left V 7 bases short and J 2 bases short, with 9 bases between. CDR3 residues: CASKGSPYEQYF. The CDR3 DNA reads TGTGCCAGCAAGGGAAGCCCCTACGAGCAGTACTTC.

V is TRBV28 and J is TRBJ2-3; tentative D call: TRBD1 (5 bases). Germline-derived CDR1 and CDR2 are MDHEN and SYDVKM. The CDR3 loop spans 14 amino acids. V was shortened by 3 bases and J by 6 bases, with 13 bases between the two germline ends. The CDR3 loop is CASSFRQKYDTQYF. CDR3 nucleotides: TGTGCCAGCAGTTTCCGACAGAAATACGATACGCAGTATTTT.

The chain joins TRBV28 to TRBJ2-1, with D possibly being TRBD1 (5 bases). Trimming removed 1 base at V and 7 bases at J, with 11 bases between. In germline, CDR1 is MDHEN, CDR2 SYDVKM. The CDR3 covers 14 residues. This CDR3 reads CASSLSQGANEQFF. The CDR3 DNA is TGTGCCAGCAGTTTATCTCAGGGCGCGAATGAGCAGTTCTTC.

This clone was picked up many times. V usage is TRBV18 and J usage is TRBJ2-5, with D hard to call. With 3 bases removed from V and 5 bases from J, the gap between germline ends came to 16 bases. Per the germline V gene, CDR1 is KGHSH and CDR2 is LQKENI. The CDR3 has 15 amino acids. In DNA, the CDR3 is TGTGCCAGCTCACCGACCCAAGGTCCTACGGAGACCCAGTACTTC. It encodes CASSPTQGPTETQYF.

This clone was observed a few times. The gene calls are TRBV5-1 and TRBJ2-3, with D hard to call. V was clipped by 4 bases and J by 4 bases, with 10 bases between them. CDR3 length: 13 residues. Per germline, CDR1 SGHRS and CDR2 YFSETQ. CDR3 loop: CASSEATADTQYF. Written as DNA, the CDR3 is TGCGCCAGCAGCGAAGCGACGGCAGATACGCAGTATTTT.

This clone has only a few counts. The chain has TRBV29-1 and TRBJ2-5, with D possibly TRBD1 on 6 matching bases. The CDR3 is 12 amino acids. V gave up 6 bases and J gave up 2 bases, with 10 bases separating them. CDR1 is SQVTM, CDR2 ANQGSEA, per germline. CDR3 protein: CSVQGWQETQYF. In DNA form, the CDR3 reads TGCAGCGTACAGGGTTGGCAAGAGACCCAGTACTTC.

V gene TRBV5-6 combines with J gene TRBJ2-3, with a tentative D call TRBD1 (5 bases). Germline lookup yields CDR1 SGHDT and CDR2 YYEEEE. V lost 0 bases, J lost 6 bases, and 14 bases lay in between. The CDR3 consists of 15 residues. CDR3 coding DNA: TGTGCCAGCAGCTTGGTTGTGACAGAAACCGATACGCAGTATTTT. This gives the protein CASSLVVTETDTQYF.

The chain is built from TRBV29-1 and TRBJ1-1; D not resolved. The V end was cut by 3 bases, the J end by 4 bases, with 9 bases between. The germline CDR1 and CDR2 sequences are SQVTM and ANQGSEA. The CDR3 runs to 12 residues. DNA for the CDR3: TGCAGCGTTGAGCGGGATGGCACTGAAGCTTTCTTT. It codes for CSVERDGTEAFF.

The chain's CDR3 is CASSIGTGGEGYTF. The CDR3 region has the DNA TGTGCCAGTAGTATCGGGACAGGGGGTGAAGGCTACACCTTC. This chain connects TRBV19 to TRBJ1-2, with TRBD1 matching 11 bases. Per germline, CDR1 LNHDA and CDR2 SQIVND (reference sequence). This CDR3 spans 14 amino acids. With V trimmed by 3 bases and J by 8 bases, 5 bases remained unmatched.

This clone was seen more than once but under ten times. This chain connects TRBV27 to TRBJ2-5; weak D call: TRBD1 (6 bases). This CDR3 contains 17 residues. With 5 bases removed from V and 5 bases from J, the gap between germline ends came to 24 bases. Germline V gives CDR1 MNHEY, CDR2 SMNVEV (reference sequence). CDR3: CASSRRQTGGTMETQYF. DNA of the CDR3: TGTGCCAGCAGTAGAAGACAGACAGGAGGCACGATGGAGACCCAGTACTTC.

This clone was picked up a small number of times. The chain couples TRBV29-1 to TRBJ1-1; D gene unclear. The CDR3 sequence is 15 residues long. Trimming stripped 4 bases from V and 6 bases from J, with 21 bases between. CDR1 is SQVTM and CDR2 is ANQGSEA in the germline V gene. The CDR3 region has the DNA TGCAGCGTTGTTTACGACTCCTCGATAAAGGCTGAAGCTTTCTTT. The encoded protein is CSVVYDSSIKAEAFF. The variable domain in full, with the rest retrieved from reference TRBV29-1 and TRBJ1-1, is SAVISQKPSRDICQRGTSLTIQCQVDSQVTMMFWYRQQPGQSLTLIATANQGSEATYESGFVIDKFPISRPNLTFSTLTVSNMSPEDSSIYLCSVVYDSSIKAEAFFGQGTRLTVV.

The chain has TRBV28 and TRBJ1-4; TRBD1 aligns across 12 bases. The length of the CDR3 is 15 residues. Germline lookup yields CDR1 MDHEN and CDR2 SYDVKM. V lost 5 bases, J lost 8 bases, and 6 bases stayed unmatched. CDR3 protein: CASSGGQGAGEKLFF. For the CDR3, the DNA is TGTGCCAGCAGTGGGGGACAGGGGGCCGGGGAAAAACTGTTTTTT.

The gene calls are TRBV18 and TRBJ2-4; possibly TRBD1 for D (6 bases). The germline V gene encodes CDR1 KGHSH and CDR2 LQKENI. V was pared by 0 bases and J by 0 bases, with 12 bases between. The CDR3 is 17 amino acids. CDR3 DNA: TGTGCCAGCTCACCACCGCTCTGGGGGCTAGCCAAAAACATTCAGTACTTC. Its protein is CASSPPLWGLAKNIQYF.

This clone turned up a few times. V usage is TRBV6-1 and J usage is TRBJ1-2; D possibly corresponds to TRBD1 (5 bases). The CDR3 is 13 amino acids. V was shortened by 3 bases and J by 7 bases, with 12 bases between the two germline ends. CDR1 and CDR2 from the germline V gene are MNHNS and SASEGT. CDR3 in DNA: TGTGCCAGCAGTGACCGACAGCTGTCTGGCTACACCTTC. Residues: CASSDRQLSGYTF.

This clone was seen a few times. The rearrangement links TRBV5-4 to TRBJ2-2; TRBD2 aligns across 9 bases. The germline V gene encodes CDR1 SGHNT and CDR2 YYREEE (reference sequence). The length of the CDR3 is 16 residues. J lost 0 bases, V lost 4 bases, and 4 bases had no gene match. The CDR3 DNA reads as TGTGCCAGCAGCCTGTTAGCGGGGGCGAACACCGGGGAGCTGTTTTTT. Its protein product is CASSLLAGANTGELFF.

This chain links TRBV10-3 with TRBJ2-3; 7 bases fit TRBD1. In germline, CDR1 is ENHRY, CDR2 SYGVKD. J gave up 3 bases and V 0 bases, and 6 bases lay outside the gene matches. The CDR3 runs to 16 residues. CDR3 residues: CAISESTGRNTDTQYF. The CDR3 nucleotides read TGTGCCATCAGTGAGTCGACAGGGCGAAATACAGATACGCAGTATTTT.

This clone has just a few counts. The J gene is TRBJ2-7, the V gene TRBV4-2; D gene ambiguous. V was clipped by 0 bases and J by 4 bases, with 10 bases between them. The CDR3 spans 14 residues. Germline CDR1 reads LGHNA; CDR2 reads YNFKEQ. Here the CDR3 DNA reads TGTGCCAGCAGCCAAGACCCAGGAGTTTACGAGCAGTACTTC. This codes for CASSQDPGVYEQYF.

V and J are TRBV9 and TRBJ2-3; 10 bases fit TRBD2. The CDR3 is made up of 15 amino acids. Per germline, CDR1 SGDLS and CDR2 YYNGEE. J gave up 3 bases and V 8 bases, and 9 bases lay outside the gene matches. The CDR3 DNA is TGTGCCAGTACTAGCGGGGCACAAACTACAGATACGCAGTATTTT. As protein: CASTSGAQTTDTQYF.

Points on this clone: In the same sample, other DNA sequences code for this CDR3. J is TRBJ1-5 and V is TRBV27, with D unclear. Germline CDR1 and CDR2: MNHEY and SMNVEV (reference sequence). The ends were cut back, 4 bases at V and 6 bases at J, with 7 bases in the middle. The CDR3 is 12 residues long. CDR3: CASSSLGQPQHF. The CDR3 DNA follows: TGTGCCAGCAGTTCACTAGGTCAGCCCCAGCATTTT.

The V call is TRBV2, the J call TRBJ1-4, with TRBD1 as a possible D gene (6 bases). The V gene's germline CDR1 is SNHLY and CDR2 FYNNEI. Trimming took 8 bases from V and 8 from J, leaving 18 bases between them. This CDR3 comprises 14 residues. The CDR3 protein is CASLAGTPREKLFF. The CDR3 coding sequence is TGTGCCAGCCTGGCTGGGACACCTCGGGAAAAACTGTTTTTT.

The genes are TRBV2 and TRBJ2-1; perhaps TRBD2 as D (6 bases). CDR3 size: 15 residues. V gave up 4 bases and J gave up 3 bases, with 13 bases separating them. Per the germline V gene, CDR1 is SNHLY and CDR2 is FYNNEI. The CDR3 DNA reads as TGTGCCAGCAGTGGAGGCGGGGCGTTCTACAATGAGCAGTTCTTC. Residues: CASSGGGAFYNEQFF. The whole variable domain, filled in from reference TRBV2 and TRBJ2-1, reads EPEVTQTPSHQVTQMGQEVILRCVPISNHLYFYWYRQILGQKVEFLVSFYNNEISEKSEIFDDQFSVERPDGSNFTLKIRSTKLEDSAMYFCASSGGGAFYNEQFFGPGTRLTVL.

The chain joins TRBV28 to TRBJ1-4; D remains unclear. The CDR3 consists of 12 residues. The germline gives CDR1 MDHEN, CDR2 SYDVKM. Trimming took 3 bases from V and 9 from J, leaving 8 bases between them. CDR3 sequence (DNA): TGTGCCAGCAGTTTCACGGAGAAAAAACTGTTTTTT. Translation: CASSFTEKKLFF. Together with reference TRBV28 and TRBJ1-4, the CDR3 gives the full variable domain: DVKVTQSSRYLVKRTGEKVFLECVQDMDHENMFWYRQDPGLGLRLIYFSYDVKMKEKGDIPEGYSVSREKKERFSLILESASTNQTSMYLCASSFTEKKLFFGSGTQLSVL.

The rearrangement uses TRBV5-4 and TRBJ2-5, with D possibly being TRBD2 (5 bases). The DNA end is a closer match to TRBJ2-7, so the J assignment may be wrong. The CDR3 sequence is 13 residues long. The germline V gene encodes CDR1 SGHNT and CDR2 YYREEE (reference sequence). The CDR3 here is CASSFVGSYEQYF. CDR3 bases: TGTGCCAGCAGCTTTGTAGGGAGCTACGAGCAGTACTTC.

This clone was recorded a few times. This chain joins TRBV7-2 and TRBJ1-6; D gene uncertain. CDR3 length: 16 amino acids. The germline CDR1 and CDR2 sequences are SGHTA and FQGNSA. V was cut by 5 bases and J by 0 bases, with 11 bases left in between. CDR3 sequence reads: CASSPQDRSYNSPLHF. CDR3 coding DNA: TGTGCCAGCAGCCCGCAGGATCGCTCCTATAATTCACCCCTCCACTTT.

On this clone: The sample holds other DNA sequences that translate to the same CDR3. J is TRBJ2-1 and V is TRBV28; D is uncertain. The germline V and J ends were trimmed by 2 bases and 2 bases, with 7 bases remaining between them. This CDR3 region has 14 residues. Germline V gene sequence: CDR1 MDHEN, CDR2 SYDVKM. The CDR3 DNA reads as TGTGCCAGCAGTTTAGGCGGAGCCTACAATGAGCAGTTCTTC. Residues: CASSLGGAYNEQFF.